This TCR beta chain was identified during a study of CD8 T cells in ankylosing spondylitis. Points from the study as a whole: Matched ankylosing spondylitis synovial fluid reportedly contained a significantly enriched population of disease-linked clones. Characteristic, it appeared, of ankylosing spondylitis blood was a TCR beta motif of roughly 8 highly homologous variants.

In its sample, this clonotype was seen a few times. No antigen is known for it. V lost 3 bases, J lost 7 bases, and 10 bases lay in between. The CDR3 sequence is 13 residues long. Germline assignment: CDR1 MRHNA and CDR2 SNTAGT. A quantitative 5'-RACE method, one with molecular barcodes, was used to make TCR beta libraries. Each CDR3 protein gets one entry after TCRdb re-called the 5' RACE reads with MiXCR. The sample contains fewer than 750,000 distinct CDR3 sequences, roughly 19% of which appear only once. The gene calls are TRBV6-4 and TRBJ1-5; TRBD1 might be the D (5 bases). Specimen: blood, either unsorted or a sorted T cell fraction (not recorded which). The source of this sequence is a male donor with ankylosing spondylitis. The CDR3 DNA reads TGTGCCAGCAGTGAGAGGGCAGGGCAGCCCCAGCATTTT. Translation gives CASSERAGQPQHF.